One sample yielded the 25 T cell receptor beta chains listed below, sequenced in a study of blood T cells in healthy people across ages (dated by TCRdb to 2015 to 2017). Library creation used 5' RACE. The data were produced on an Illumina HiSeq 2500. A second about 7 to 12 cycle PCR used a sample-barcoded 5' primer and a J-beta primer mix. Starting from the raw public reads, TCRdb applied fastp trimming at Q25, assembled clones with MiXCR and retained in-frame beta chains. For every CDR3 protein sequence, its rows merge into one entry that carries the most common genes and DNA. The sample table holds about 780,000 distinct CDR3 sequences, of which 35% to 60% were seen once. Clones ranked in the top ten supply 15% to 20% of the sample. The sample taken for sequencing was blood. These receptor sequences come from an older man in good health.

Note on this clonotype: This may come from a read error, since a much larger clone is one base off. V is TRBV7-2 and J is TRBJ2-1; D might be TRBD2 (5 bases). The CDR3 spans 15 residues. CDR1 is SGHTA, CDR2 FQGNSA, per germline. Trimming removed 6 bases at V and 7 bases at J, with 19 bases between. The CDR3 sequence: CASSKSSRRGNEQFF. The CDR3, as DNA: TGTGCCAGCAGTAAGTCTAGCAGGAGAGGTAATGAGCAGTTCTTC.

This sequence joins TRBV10-3 and TRBJ2-4, with 11 bases matching TRBD2. The DNA end is a closer match to TRBJ2-7, so the J assignment may be wrong. The germline V gene encodes CDR1 ENHRY and CDR2 SYGVKD. The length of the CDR3 is 14 residues. The CDR3 DNA reads TGTGCCATCAGAAACCCTAGCGGGAGGAGCGAGCAGTACTTC. Its protein is CAIRNPSGRSEQYF.

V gene TRBV5-1 combines with J gene TRBJ1-4; 10 bases match TRBD1. V trimming: 3 bases; J trimming: 8 bases; junction bases outside the gene matches: 4. This CDR3 is 14 amino acids long. CDR1 and CDR2 from the germline V gene are SGHRS and YFSETQ. The CDR3 spells CASSSTGGKEKLFF. DNA of the CDR3: TGCGCCAGCAGCTCGACAGGGGGCAAGGAAAAACTGTTTTTT. The full variable domain, completed using reference TRBV5-1 and TRBJ1-4, is KAGVTQTPRYLIKTRGQQVTLSCSPISGHRSVSWYQQTPGQGLQFLFEYFSETQRNKGNFPGRFSGRQFSNSRSEMNVSTLELGDSALYLCASSSTGGKEKLFFGSGTQLSVL.

This chain links TRBV29-1 with TRBJ2-7; 7 nucleotides align to TRBD2. Trimming removed 2 bases from V and 0 bases from J; junction bases left unmatched: 4. The CDR3 runs 14 residues. Germline V gives CDR1 SQVTM, CDR2 ANQGSEA. CDR3 region: CSVEWGGSSYEQYF. Written as DNA, the CDR3 is TGCAGCGTTGAATGGGGGGGGAGCTCCTACGAGCAGTACTTC.

The J gene is TRBJ1-1, the V gene TRBV14; D remains unclear. CDR3 length equals 13 residues. The germline CDR1 and CDR2 sequences are SGHDN and FVKESK. Trimming took off 4 bases at V and 6 bases at J, with 12 bases between the two ends. The CDR3 DNA follows: TGTGCCAGCAGCCCCTCAGTCCGGTCTGAAGCTTTCTTT. Translated: CASSPSVRSEAFF.

The chain employs TRBV7-8 and TRBJ2-7; 8 nucleotides align to TRBD1. V lost 5 bases and J lost 6; bases outside the gene matches: 9. Germline-derived CDR1 and CDR2 are SGHVS and FQNEAQ. The length of the CDR3 is 14 residues. The chain's CDR3 is CASSPGGRGREQYF. CDR3 in DNA: TGTGCCAGCAGCCCTGGCGGCAGGGGGCGCGAGCAGTACTTC.

The chain recombines TRBV7-2 with TRBJ1-2, with D tentatively TRBD1 (5 bases). CDR1 and CDR2 from the germline V gene are SGHTA and FQGNSA. Trimming took off 7 bases at V and 6 bases at J, with 18 bases between the two ends. This CDR3 has 14 residues. The CDR3 nucleotides read TGTGCCAGCAACCTCCCGGGGGGTTCACATGGCTACACCTTC. The encoded protein is CASNLPGGSHGYTF.

This clonotype was counted between two and nine times. The chain combines TRBV9 with TRBJ2-7; D gene unclear. The CDR3 sequence is 14 residues long. V shed 0 bases and J shed 5 bases, with 12 bases lying between them. Germline CDR1 SGDLS, CDR2 YYNGEE. DNA for the CDR3: TGTGCCAGCAGCGTAGGAGTAGTAACCAACGAGCAGTACTTC. Protein: CASSVGVVTNEQYF. The complete variable domain, with remaining parts taken from reference TRBV9 and TRBJ2-7, reads DSGVTQTPKHLITATGQRVTLRCSPRSGDLSVYWYQQSLDQGLQFLIQYYNGEERAKGNILERFSAQQFPDLHSELNLSSLELGDSALYFCASSVGVVTNEQYFGPGTRLTVT.

This clonotype was counted ten times or more. The rearrangement joins TRBV20-1 to TRBJ2-5; possibly TRBD1 for D (5 bases). Germline CDR1 DFQATT, CDR2 SNEGSKA (reference sequence). Trimming took off 6 bases at V and 0 bases at J, with 8 bases between the two ends. CDR3 length: 12 amino acids. CDR3 sequence (DNA): TGCAGTGCCACCAGGGACCAAGAGACCCAGTACTTC. This codes for CSATRDQETQYF.

There are a few counts of this clonotype. The chain links TRBV7-2 to TRBJ2-5; D gene uncertain. Germline CDR1 reads SGHTA; CDR2 reads FQGNSA. Deletions cut 1 base from V and 5 bases from J, with 8 bases between. This CDR3 spans 13 amino acids. The DNA for the CDR3 is TGTGCCAGCAGCTTAGTTAGCTTGGAGACCCAGTACTTC. Protein sequence: CASSLVSLETQYF.

About this clonotype itself: Its ends do not fully match the called genes, so a read error is possible. The chain has TRBV28 and TRBJ1-6, with no clear D. The CDR3 sequence is 15 residues long. Looked up from germline, CDR1 is MDHEN and CDR2 is SYDVKM. CDR3: CVSTPRSSYNSPLHF. CDR3 coding DNA: TGTGTCAGCACTCCAAGGAGCTCCTATAATTCACCCCTCCACTTT.

This clonotype was counted between two and nine times. CDR3 residues: CASSLMGFALTGESYEQYF. CDR3 DNA sequence: TGTGCCAGCAGCTTAATGGGATTTGCTTTAACGGGAGAATCCTACGAGCAGTACTTC. The chain recombines TRBV11-2 with TRBJ2-7, with a possible D match to TRBD2 (6 bases). Germline values: CDR1 SGHAT, CDR2 FQNNGV. The CDR3 is made up of 19 amino acids. V was shortened by 2 bases and J by 1 base, with 24 bases between the two germline ends. The full variable domain, its missing parts supplied by reference TRBV11-2 and TRBJ2-7, is EAGVAQSPRYKIIEKRQSVAFWCNPISGHATLYWYQQILGQGPKLLIQFQNNGVVDDSQLPKDRFSAERLKGVDSTLKIQPAKLEDSAVYLCASSLMGFALTGESYEQYFGPGTRLTVT.

V gene TRBV5-1 combines with J gene TRBJ2-1, with 8 bases matching TRBD1. J was trimmed by 2 bases and V by 4 bases; bases with no gene match: 5. The CDR3 length is 15 residues. Germline V gene data show CDR1 as SGHRS and CDR2 as YFSETQ. The CDR3 protein is CASSRGQATYNEQFF. The CDR3 DNA reads as TGCGCCAGCAGCCGGGGACAGGCGACCTACAATGAGCAGTTCTTC.

This clonotype was seen a few times. The genes are TRBV20-1 and TRBJ2-3; 9 bases line up with TRBD2. The germline V gene has CDR1 DFQATT and CDR2 SNEGSKA (reference sequence). V shed 4 bases, J shed 4 bases, and the junction held 9 bases outside the gene matches. The CDR3 length is 15 residues. As DNA, the CDR3 is TGCAGTGCTACACAGGCTAGCGGGGCTTCAGATACGCAGTATTTT. Its translation: CSATQASGASDTQYF.

The chain uses TRBV12-3 or TRBV12-4 and TRBJ1-2; possible D gene TRBD1, 5 bases. There are 14 residues in the CDR3. Trimming removed 7 bases from V and 0 bases from J, with 12 bases in between. CDR3 amino acids: CASTLGHANYGYTF. The CDR3 bases are TGTGCCAGCACCCTGGGGCACGCTAACTATGGCTACACCTTC.

This chain uses TRBV7-2 with TRBJ2-3; TRBD2 aligns across 14 bases. The CDR3 has 18 residues. CDR1 is SGHTA and CDR2 is FQGNSA in the germline V gene. With V trimmed by 5 bases and J by 4 bases, 11 bases remained unmatched. The CDR3 reads CASSPRLAGGTLPDTQYF. CDR3 DNA sequence: TGTGCCAGCAGCCCGCGACTAGCGGGAGGGACCCTCCCAGATACGCAGTATTTT.

The chain combines TRBV12-3 or TRBV12-4 with TRBJ2-2; 7 nucleotides line up with TRBD2. The CDR3 is 16 residues long. V gave up 1 base and J gave up 2 bases; unmatched junction bases: 4. The CDR3 spells CASSLGASGNTGELFF. CDR3 in DNA: TGTGCCAGCAGTTTAGGCGCTAGCGGTAACACCGGGGAGCTGTTTTTT.

The chain employs TRBV29-1 and TRBJ2-2; D uncertain. The germline CDR1 and CDR2 sequences are SQVTM and ANQGSEA. Deletions cut 0 bases from V and 7 bases from J, with 9 bases between. There are 13 residues in the CDR3. CDR3 DNA: TGCAGCGTTGAAGACCCAGTCGGCGGGGAGCTGTTTTTT. The encoded protein is CSVEDPVGGELFF.

At least ten counts were recorded for this clonotype. One junction end disagrees with the germline gene, perhaps due to a read error. The chain has TRBV28 and TRBJ2-1; D remains unclear. This CDR3 spans 14 amino acids. In germline, CDR1 is MDHEN, CDR2 SYDVKM. This CDR3 is CASSFSRVYNEQFF. The CDR3, as DNA: TGCGCCAGCAGCTTTTCACGCGTCTACAATGAGCAGTTCTTC. The full variable domain, its missing parts supplied by reference TRBV28 and TRBJ2-1, is DVKVTQSSRYLVKRTGEKVFLECVQDMDHENMFWYRQDPGLGLRLIYFSYDVKMKEKGDIPEGYSVSREKKERFSLILESASTNQTSMYLCASSFSRVYNEQFFGPGTRLTVL.

About this clonotype itself: This could be a read error, since a much larger clone is one nucleotide away. The chain carries TRBV7-2 and TRBJ1-2, with TRBD1 matching over 7 bases. Germline assignment: CDR1 SGHTA and CDR2 FQGNSA. This CDR3 region has 13 residues. The junction had 4 bases not matched to a gene; V was cut back by 1 base and J by 8 bases. The CDR3 DNA reads as TGTACCAGCAGCTTAGAGGGGGCGCGAGGCTACACCTTC. Encoded protein: CTSSLEGARGYTF. Looking up the rest from reference TRBV7-2 and TRBJ1-2 gives the full variable domain: GAGVSQSPSNKVTEKGKDVELRCDPISGHTALYWYRQSLGQGLEFLIYFQGNSAPDKSGLPSDRFSAERTGGSVSTLTIQRTQQEDSAVYLCTSSLEGARGYTFGSGTRLTVV.

This clonotype showed up just a few times. The chain joins TRBV5-1 to TRBJ2-7, with 9 bases matching TRBD1. Germline CDR1 is SGHRS and CDR2 is YFSETQ. The CDR3 length is 14 residues. Losses at the gene ends were 0 bases for V and 5 bases for J; bases not matched to a gene: 3. The CDR3 is CASSLDRGPNEQYF. The CDR3 bases are TGCGCCAGCAGCTTGGACAGGGGGCCCAACGAGCAGTACTTC.

This clonotype appeared many times. The chain recombines TRBV4-3 with TRBJ2-1; 14 positions agree with TRBD2. The CDR3 has 16 residues. Trimming removed 0 bases from V and 10 bases from J; junction bases left unmatched: 5. Germline V CDR1 and CDR2: LGHNA, YSLEER. As DNA, the CDR3 is TGCGCCAGCAGCCAAGAAGGGACTAGCGGGAGTAAAGAGCAGTTCTTC. This encodes CASSQEGTSGSKEQFF.

The chain carries TRBV20-1 and TRBJ2-1; D perhaps matches TRBD2 (5 bases). The CDR3 is 15 amino acids. Germline V gene sequence: CDR1 DFQATT, CDR2 SNEGSKA (reference sequence). The germline V and J ends were trimmed by 1 base and 0 bases, with 10 bases remaining between them. The CDR3 is CSARASGTSYNEQFF. The CDR3 coding sequence is TGCAGTGCTAGAGCGAGCGGAACCTCCTACAATGAGCAGTTCTTC.

This clonotype has just a few counts. The V call is TRBV29-1, the J call TRBJ2-5; TRBD2 might be the D (6 bases). Germline assignment: CDR1 SQVTM and CDR2 ANQGSEA. Trimming stripped 4 bases from V and 11 bases from J, with 23 bases between. The CDR3 runs 14 residues. This CDR3 is CSVVFNRVGGEQYF. The DNA for the CDR3 is TGCAGCGTTGTTTTTAATAGAGTAGGAGGGGAGCAGTACTTC.

The V call is TRBV7-2, the J call TRBJ2-7, with unresolved D. Germline V CDR1 and CDR2: SGHTA, FQGNSA. Trimming pared 4 bases from V and 3 bases from J, leaving 13 bases between. The CDR3 sequence is 14 residues long. The chain's CDR3 is CASSSFPADYEQYF. As DNA, the CDR3 is TGTGCCAGCAGCTCGTTCCCCGCGGACTACGAGCAGTACTTC.